What follows are 13 T cell receptor beta chains derived from one specimen sequenced in a study of cytomegalovirus exposure and HLA in healthy donors. The primer mix had 60 Vbeta and 13 Jbeta primers. TCRdb's copy holds only in-frame clones and misses some; the assay was immunoSEQ multiplex PCR. The sample has about 270,000 clones; around 66% are singletons. The material sequenced was PBMCs. The receptors were sampled from a female donor in good health and CMV-seronegative.

The V gene is TRBV5-1, the J gene TRBJ1-4; 9 bases align to TRBD1. The CDR3 has 17 residues. The ends lost 4 bases at V and 7 bases at J; junction bases unmatched: 14. Germline CDR1 is SGHRS and CDR2 is YFSETQ. CDR3 amino acids: CASSRPTTTGGGEKLFF. CDR3 nucleotides: TGCGCCAGCAGCCGACCCACCACGACAGGGGGAGGTGAAAAACTGTTTTTT.

The chain joins TRBV6-5 to TRBJ2-7; perhaps TRBD2 as D (5 bases). CDR1 and CDR2 from the germline V gene are MNHEY and SVGAGI. V was shortened by 2 bases and J by 3 bases, with 17 bases between the two germline ends. The CDR3 covers 16 residues. The CDR3 DNA sequence: TGTGCCAGCAGTTACCCACGACTATCCCTCCGCTACGAGCAGTACTTC. Protein product: CASSYPRLSLRYEQYF.

The chain couples TRBV6-1 to TRBJ1-4, with TRBD1 identical over 7 bases. The germline gives CDR1 MNHNS, CDR2 SASEGT. The CDR3 runs 14 residues. V lost 8 bases and J lost 9; bases outside the gene matches: 12. The CDR3 DNA follows: TGTGCCAGCGGCATAACAGGGGTACATAAAAAACTGTTTTTT. Translating gives CASGITGVHKKLFF.

This chain links TRBV7-6 with TRBJ2-3, with D possibly matching TRBD1 (7 bases). Germline-derived CDR1 and CDR2 are SGHVS and FNYEAQ. V dropped 0 bases and J dropped 5 bases, with 21 bases sitting between them. The CDR3 consists of 18 residues. The CDR3 DNA reads TGTGCCAGCAGCTTAGCCCAGGGGGGAGTAGGGTGGAGAGATACGCAGTATTTT. Protein: CASSLAQGGVGWRDTQYF. Full variable domain (rest looked up from reference TRBV7-6 and TRBJ2-3): GAGVSQSPRYKVTKRGQDVALRCDPISGHVSLYWYRQALGQGPEFLTYFNYEAQQDKSGLPNDRFSAERPEGSISTLTIQRTEQRDSAMYRCASSLAQGGVGWRDTQYFGPGTRLTVL.

This clone was seen only a few times. This rearrangement joins TRBV29-1 to TRBJ1-4; D is undetermined. CDR1 and CDR2 (germline): SQVTM, ANQGSEA. Trimming shortened V by 4 bases and J by 1 base, and 13 bases separated the two germline ends. The CDR3 runs 15 residues. CDR3 residues: CSVGKSGLTNEKLFF. The CDR3 region has the DNA TGCAGCGTTGGAAAGTCAGGATTAACTAATGAAAAACTGTTTTTT.

This clone turned up a few times. The V call is TRBV10-1, the J call TRBJ2-2, with 9 nucleotides matching TRBD2. CDR1 and CDR2 from the germline V gene are WNHNN and SYGVQD (reference sequence). V lost 0 bases to trimming and J lost 4 bases; unmatched junction nucleotides: 15. The CDR3 loop spans 20 amino acids. CDR3 sequence reads: CASSESPPLGSGRSTGELFF. The DNA for the CDR3 is TGCGCCAGCAGTGAGTCTCCCCCCCTCGGGAGCGGGAGGAGCACCGGGGAGCTGTTTTTT.

Only a few counts were recorded for this clone. This chain connects TRBV18 to TRBJ2-1; TRBD2 matches at 14 bases. J was trimmed by 9 bases and V by 4 bases; bases with no gene match: 20. The CDR3 is 20 residues long. Germline CDR1 reads KGHSH; CDR2 reads LQKENI. As DNA, the CDR3 is TGTGCCAGCTCACTCCGCTCGGGACTAGCGGGAGCAAAGATTCTGGGTGAGCAGTTCTTC. It yields the protein CASSLRSGLAGAKILGEQFF.

The V and J genes are TRBV6-5 and TRBJ2-3, with no clear D. Trimming left V 2 bases short and J 8 bases short, with 8 bases between. The CDR3 covers 12 residues. Germline values: CDR1 MNHEY, CDR2 SVGAGI. CDR3 protein: CASSYTRGTQYF. For the CDR3, the DNA is TGTGCCAGCAGTTACACGCGTGGTACGCAGTATTTT.

This chain joins TRBV7-9 and TRBJ2-2, with D tentatively TRBD2 (5 bases). V was cut by 6 bases and J by 6 bases, with 8 bases left in between. The CDR3 totals 12 residues. CDR1 is SEHNR and CDR2 is FQNEAQ in the germline V gene (reference sequence). The CDR3 region has the DNA TGTGCCAGCAGGGCCGGGGCCGGGGAGCTGTTTTTT. Protein product: CASRAGAGELFF.

Concerning this clone itself: The junction departs from germline at one end; a sequencing error may be responsible. The chain links TRBV7-6 to TRBJ1-2, with 7 bases aligning to TRBD1. The V gene's germline CDR1 is SGHVS and CDR2 FNYEAQ. CDR3 length: 13 amino acids. CDR3 region: CASSFRDRAPEAF. The CDR3 DNA is TGTGCCAGCAGCTTCAGAGACAGGGCCCCAGAAGCCTTC.

The chain couples TRBV27 to TRBJ2-7; 8 bases fit TRBD2. The germline V gene has CDR1 MNHEY and CDR2 SMNVEV (reference sequence). V lost 10 bases and J lost 2; bases outside the gene matches: 7. The CDR3 totals 13 residues. DNA of the CDR3: TGTGCCATCGGAGCCGGGAGGGCCTACGAGCAGTACTTC. Translated, it gives CAIGAGRAYEQYF.

The V gene is TRBV10-3, the J gene TRBJ1-2; 7 nucleotides line up with TRBD1. Germline V lookup: CDR1 ENHRY, CDR2 SYGVKD. The CDR3 is 17 residues long. The V gene end was trimmed by 4 bases and the J gene end by 3 bases; junction bases not matched to a gene: 14. This CDR3 reads CAISGYADTGAYYGYTF. CDR3 in DNA: TGTGCCATCAGTGGATACGCCGATACAGGGGCATACTATGGCTACACCTTC.

The chain has TRBV5-1 and TRBJ2-1, with 16 bases matching TRBD2. The V segment lost 0 bases and the J segment 8 bases; nucleotides outside the gene matches: 8. The CDR3 consists of 18 residues. Germline V CDR1 and CDR2: SGHRS, YFSETQ. The chain's CDR3 is CASSLEGLAGGPRDEQFF. In DNA, the CDR3 is TGCGCCAGCAGCTTGGAGGGACTAGCGGGAGGGCCTCGGGATGAGCAGTTCTTC.